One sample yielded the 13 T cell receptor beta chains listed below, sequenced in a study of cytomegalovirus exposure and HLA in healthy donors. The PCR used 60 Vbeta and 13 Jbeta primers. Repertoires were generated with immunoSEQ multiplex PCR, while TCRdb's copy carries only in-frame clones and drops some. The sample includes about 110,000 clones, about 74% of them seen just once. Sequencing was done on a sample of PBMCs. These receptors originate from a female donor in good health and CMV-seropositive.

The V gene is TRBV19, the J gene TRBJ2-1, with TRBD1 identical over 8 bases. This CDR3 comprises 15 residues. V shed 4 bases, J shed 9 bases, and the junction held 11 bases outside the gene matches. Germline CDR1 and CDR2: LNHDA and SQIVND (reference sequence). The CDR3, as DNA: TGTGCCAGTAGTACCCGGACAGGGACTCCGGCTGAGCAGTTCTTC. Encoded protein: CASSTRTGTPAEQFF.

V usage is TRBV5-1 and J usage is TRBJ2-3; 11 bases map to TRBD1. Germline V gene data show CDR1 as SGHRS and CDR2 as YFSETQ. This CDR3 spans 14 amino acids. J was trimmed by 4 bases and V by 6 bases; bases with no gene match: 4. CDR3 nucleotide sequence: TGCGCCAGCAATTGGGACAGGGGGGCAGATACGCAGTATTTT. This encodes CASNWDRGADTQYF.

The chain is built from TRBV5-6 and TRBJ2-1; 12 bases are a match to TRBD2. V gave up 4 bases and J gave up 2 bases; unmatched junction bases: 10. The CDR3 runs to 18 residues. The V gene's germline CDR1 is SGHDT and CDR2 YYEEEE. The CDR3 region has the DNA TGTGCCAGCAGCCGAGGAACTAGCGGGGGGAGAGCCTACAATGAGCAGTTCTTC. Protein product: CASSRGTSGGRAYNEQFF.

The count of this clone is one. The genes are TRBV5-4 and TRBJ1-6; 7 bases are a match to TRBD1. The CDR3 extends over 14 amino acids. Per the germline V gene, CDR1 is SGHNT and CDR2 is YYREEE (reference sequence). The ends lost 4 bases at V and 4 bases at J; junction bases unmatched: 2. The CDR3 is CASSVTGYNSPLHF. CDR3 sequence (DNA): TGTGCCAGCAGCGTGACAGGGTATAATTCACCCCTCCACTTT.

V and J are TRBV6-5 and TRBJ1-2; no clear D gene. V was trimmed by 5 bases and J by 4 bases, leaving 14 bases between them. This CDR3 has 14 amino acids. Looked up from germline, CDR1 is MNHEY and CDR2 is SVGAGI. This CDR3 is CASSGDGSGYGYTF. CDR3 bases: TGTGCCAGCAGTGGCGACGGGAGCGGCTATGGCTACACCTTC.

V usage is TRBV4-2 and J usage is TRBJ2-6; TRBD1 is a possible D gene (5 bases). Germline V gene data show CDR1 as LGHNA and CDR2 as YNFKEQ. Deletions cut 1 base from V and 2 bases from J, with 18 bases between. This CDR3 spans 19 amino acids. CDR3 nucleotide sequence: TGTGCCAGCAGCCAAGTCGGGTCCCAGGGTGGGGCTGGGGCCAACGTCCTGACTTTC. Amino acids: CASSQVGSQGGAGANVLTF.

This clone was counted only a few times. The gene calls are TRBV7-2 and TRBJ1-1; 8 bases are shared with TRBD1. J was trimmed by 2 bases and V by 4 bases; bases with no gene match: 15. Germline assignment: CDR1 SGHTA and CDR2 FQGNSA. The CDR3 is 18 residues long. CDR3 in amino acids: CASSSGAGGAGRNTEAFF. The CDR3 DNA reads TGTGCCAGCAGCTCAGGGGCAGGGGGCGCGGGTAGAAACACTGAAGCTTTCTTT.

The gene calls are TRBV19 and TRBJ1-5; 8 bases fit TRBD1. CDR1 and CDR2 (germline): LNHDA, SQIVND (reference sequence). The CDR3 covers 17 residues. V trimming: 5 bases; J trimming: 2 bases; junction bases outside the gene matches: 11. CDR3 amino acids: CASSSIVVTGGNQPQHF. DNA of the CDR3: TGTGCCAGTAGTTCTATCGTCGTGACAGGGGGCAATCAGCCCCAGCATTTT.

CDR3 protein: CASSGTSGATGELFF. The DNA for the CDR3 is TGTGCCAGCAGTGGGACTAGCGGGGCAACCGGGGAGCTGTTTTTT. The V and J genes are TRBV2 and TRBJ2-2; 12 positions agree with TRBD2. The CDR3 is 15 residues long. The germline gives CDR1 SNHLY, CDR2 FYNNEI. Trimming cost V 4 bases and J 5 bases; bases outside gene matches: 2.

CDR3 coding DNA: TGTGCCTGCCCCGGAAGGAGCTCCTACGAGCAGTACTTC. It codes for CACPGRSSYEQYF. The chain recombines TRBV30 with TRBJ2-7; no clear D. Germline assignment: CDR1 GTSNPN and CDR2 SVGIG (reference sequence). This CDR3 has 13 residues. Trimming shortened V by 6 bases and J by 0 bases, and 12 bases separated the two germline ends.

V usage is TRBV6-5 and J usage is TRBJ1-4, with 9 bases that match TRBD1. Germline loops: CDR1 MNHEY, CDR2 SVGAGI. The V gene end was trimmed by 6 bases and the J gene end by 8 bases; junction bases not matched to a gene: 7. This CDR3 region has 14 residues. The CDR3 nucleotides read TGTGCCAGCAGCTATGGACAGGGGCAAGAAAAACTGTTTTTT. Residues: CASSYGQGQEKLFF.

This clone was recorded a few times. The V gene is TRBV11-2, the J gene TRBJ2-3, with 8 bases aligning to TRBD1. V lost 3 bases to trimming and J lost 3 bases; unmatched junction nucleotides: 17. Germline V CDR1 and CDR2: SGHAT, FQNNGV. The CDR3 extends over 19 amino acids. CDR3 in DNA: TGTGCCAGCAGCTTGGCCCGAGCTAGGACAGGGTTTAGTACAGATACGCAGTATTTT. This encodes CASSLARARTGFSTDTQYF. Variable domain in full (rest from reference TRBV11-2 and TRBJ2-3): EAGVAQSPRYKIIEKRQSVAFWCNPISGHATLYWYQQILGQGPKLLIQFQNNGVVDDSQLPKDRFSAERLKGVDSTLKIQPAKLEDSAVYLCASSLARARTGFSTDTQYFGPGTRLTVL.

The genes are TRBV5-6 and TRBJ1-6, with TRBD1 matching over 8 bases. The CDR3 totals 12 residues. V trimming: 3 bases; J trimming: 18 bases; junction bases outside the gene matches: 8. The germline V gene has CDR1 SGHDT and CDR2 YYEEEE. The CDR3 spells CASSSSGTGHHF. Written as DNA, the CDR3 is TGTGCCAGCAGCTCGTCCGGGACAGGCCACCACTTT.